This T cell receptor beta chain was retrieved from a study of molecular identifiers for immune sequencing clone quantification. Study findings and constraints: Clonotypes surpassing 20 RNA copies contained over 97% of effector molecules, versus under 1% in naive cells.

This clonotype was recorded at least ten times. Its specificity is unknown. The CDR3 consists of 12 residues. V was trimmed by 4 bases and J by 4 bases, leaving 4 bases between them. TCRdb fed the PCR reads into MiXCR, producing one record per CDR3 protein. The sample consists of 45,000 to 65,000 distinct CDR3 sequences, under 30% of them appearing once. This sequence was found in a human donor in good health. Some libraries in this study had Jurkat cell RNA spiked in. Input material: naive CD8+ T cells from blood, with Jurkat cell RNA spiked in. As for subset: FACS-sorted CD8+CD4-CCR7+CD45RA+ naive T cells. This chain uses TRBV12-3 or TRBV12-4 with TRBJ2-2; no clear D. The CDR3, as DNA: TGTGCCAGCAGTTCCACCACCGGGGAGCTGTTTTTT. Protein product: CASSSTTGELFF.